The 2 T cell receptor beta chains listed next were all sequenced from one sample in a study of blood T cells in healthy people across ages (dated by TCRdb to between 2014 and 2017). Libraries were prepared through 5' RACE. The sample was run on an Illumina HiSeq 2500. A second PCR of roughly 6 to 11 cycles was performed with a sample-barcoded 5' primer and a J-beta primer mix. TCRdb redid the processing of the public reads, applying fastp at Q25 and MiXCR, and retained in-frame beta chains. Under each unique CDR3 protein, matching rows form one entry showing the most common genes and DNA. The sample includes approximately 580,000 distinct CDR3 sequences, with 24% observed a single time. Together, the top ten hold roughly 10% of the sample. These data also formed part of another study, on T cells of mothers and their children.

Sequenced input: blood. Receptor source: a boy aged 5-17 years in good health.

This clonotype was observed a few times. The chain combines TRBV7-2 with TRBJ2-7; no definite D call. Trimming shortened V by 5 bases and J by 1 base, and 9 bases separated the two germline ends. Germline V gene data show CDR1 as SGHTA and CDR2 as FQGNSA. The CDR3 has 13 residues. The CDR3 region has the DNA TGTGCCAGCAGCCCCTATTTATCCTACGAGCAGTACTTC. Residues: CASSPYLSYEQYF.

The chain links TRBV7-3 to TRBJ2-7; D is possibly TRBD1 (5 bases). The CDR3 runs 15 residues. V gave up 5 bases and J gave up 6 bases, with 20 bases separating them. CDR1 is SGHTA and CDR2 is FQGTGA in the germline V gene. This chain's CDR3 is CASSPGHVGVGEQYF. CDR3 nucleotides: TGTGCCAGCAGCCCCGGACATGTCGGTGTGGGCGAGCAGTACTTC.